This T cell receptor beta chain derives from a study of T cell responses to AZD1222 COVID-19 vaccine. TCRdb's copy holds only in-frame clones and misses some; the assay was immunoSEQ multiplex PCR. The sample has 90,000 to 110,000 clones, over 75% seen once. V lost 0 bases and J lost 8, with 14 bases in between. The CDR3 sequence is 15 residues long. Germline V CDR1 and CDR2: LGHNA, YNFKEQ. The J gene is TRBJ2-1, the V gene TRBV4-2, with D possibly matching TRBD2 (5 bases). The sample in question was peripheral blood, obtained on day 0 of MenACWY control vaccination. This clonotype was sampled from an adult in good health. CDR3 loop: CASSQDSRGLDEQFF. CDR3 DNA: TGTGCCAGCAGCCAAGATAGCCGGGGTCTCGATGAGCAGTTCTTC.